This T cell receptor (beta chain) stems from a study of T cells in Graves' hyperthyroidism and ophthalmopathy. Study-level information: The initial diagnosis was the point when peripheral blood was collected, ahead of any treatment.

V lost 0 bases to trimming and J lost 5 bases; unmatched junction nucleotides: 11. CDR1 is LNHNV and CDR2 is YYDKDF in the germline V gene (reference sequence). The CDR3 is 18 residues long. Study-wide results and limits: Among thyroid clonotypes expanded above 0.001, most also appeared in blood. Model predictions of ophthalmopathy came a median approximately seven months before onset.

The investigators amplified TCR beta CDR3 regions from RNA transcripts. An initial round of RT-PCR targeting the TCR CDR3 relied on the HTBI primer set. TCRdb recomputed calls from the multiplex PCR reads with MiXCR, one row per CDR3 protein. The sample consists of 550,000 to 800,000 distinct CDR3 sequences, roughly 17% of them appearing once. This clonotype has a handful of counts. The antigen is unknown. The source of this sequence is a man in his fifties with Graves' hyperthyroidism. The rearrangement links TRBV15 to TRBJ2-1, with TRBD2 matching over 9 bases. The sequenced sample consisted of blood. CDR3 coding DNA: TGTGCCACCAGCAGAGAATGGCCTAGCGGGAAGACGGACAATGAGCAGTTCTTC. The encoded protein is CATSREWPSGKTDNEQFF.